The 31 T cell receptor beta chains presented below share a single source sample, sequenced in a study of cytomegalovirus exposure and HLA in healthy donors. In the PCR, 60 Vbeta and 13 Jbeta primers were used. Assay: immunoSEQ multiplex PCR; the TCRdb copy retains only in-frame clones and omits some. The repertoire includes about 300,000 clones, about nine tenths of them detected once, and about 4% sits in the top ten. Sequencing was done on a sample of PBMCs. These receptors all stem from a man aged 35 to 55 in good health and CMV-seropositive.

The chain uses TRBV6-5 and TRBJ2-5; no clear D gene. The J call may not be correct, given that the DNA end is closer to TRBJ2-7. Germline-derived CDR1 and CDR2 are MNHEY and SVGAGI. This CDR3 region has 15 residues. The CDR3 bases are TGTGCCAGCAGTTATTACTATGAGAGCTCCTACGAGCAGTACTTC. Amino acid sequence: CASSYYYESSYEQYF.

V and J are TRBV6-5 and TRBJ2-7; D is possibly TRBD1 (6 bases). The germline gives CDR1 MNHEY, CDR2 SVGAGI. CDR3 size: 13 residues. The V gene lost 0 bases and the J gene lost 6 bases, with 9 bases spanning the gap. The CDR3 bases are TGTGCCAGCAGTTACTCGAGCAGGGGCGAGCAGTACTTC. This gives the protein CASSYSSRGEQYF.

The V gene is TRBV5-6, the J gene TRBJ1-1, with TRBD1 matching over 7 bases. The germline V gene has CDR1 SGHDT and CDR2 YYEEEE. V gave up 4 bases and J gave up 7 bases; unmatched junction bases: 25. The CDR3 consists of 19 residues. CDR3 residues: CASSPSMTGRSIIEDEAFF. CDR3 DNA sequence: TGTGCCAGCAGCCCATCAATGACAGGGAGGTCGATAATTGAGGATGAAGCTTTCTTT.

This clone appeared a single time. V and J are TRBV25-1 and TRBJ1-1; D gene ambiguous. The CDR3 has 13 amino acids. Between the trimmed V and J ends, which lost 6 bases and 6 bases, there was a span of 14 bases. Germline V lookup: CDR1 MGHDK, CDR2 SYGVNS. CDR3 sequence: CASSPGEGAEAFF. The CDR3 DNA reads TGTGCCAGCAGCCCGGGAGAGGGAGCTGAAGCTTTCTTT.

The gene calls are TRBV2 and TRBJ1-2; D perhaps matches TRBD1 (6 bases). CDR1 and CDR2 from the germline V gene are SNHLY and FYNNEI. Trimming stripped 0 bases from V and 3 bases from J, with 20 bases between. This CDR3 is built from 18 residues. In DNA, the CDR3 is TGTGCCAGCAGTGAAGCGCTTTTAAGGGGGAGTTTCTACTATGGCTACACCTTC. Encoded protein: CASSEALLRGSFYYGYTF.

This chain connects TRBV18 to TRBJ1-1; D remains unclear. The CDR3 runs 15 residues. CDR1 and CDR2 (germline): KGHSH, LQKENI. With 2 bases removed from V and 3 bases from J, the gap between germline ends came to 13 bases. As DNA, the CDR3 is TGTGCCAGCTCACCAGGTACACCTCGGGACACTGAAGCTTTCTTT. Its protein product is CASSPGTPRDTEAFF.

The rearrangement joins TRBV27 to TRBJ1-2; 10 bases line up with TRBD1. Germline trimming cut 4 bases from V and 5 bases from J; bases unmatched to any gene: 7. This CDR3 has 15 amino acids. Germline CDR1 and CDR2: MNHEY and SMNVEV (reference sequence). In nucleotides, the CDR3 is TGTGCCAGCAGTTCGCGGGACAGGGGAGGGTATGGCTACACCTTC. Translated: CASSSRDRGGYGYTF.

The rearrangement uses TRBV28 and TRBJ1-2; D is possibly TRBD1 (5 bases). This CDR3 contains 14 residues. Germline values: CDR1 MDHEN, CDR2 SYDVKM. Trimming left V 3 bases short and J 8 bases short, with 16 bases between. CDR3 coding DNA: TGTGCCAGCAGTTTTTCCTTTGGGGCAGGGGGCTACACCTTC. Translated: CASSFSFGAGGYTF.

The V gene is TRBV5-1, the J gene TRBJ2-5; 11 bases line up with TRBD2. This CDR3 comprises 15 residues. Trimming cost V 3 bases and J 1 base; bases outside gene matches: 2. Germline lookup yields CDR1 SGHRS and CDR2 YFSETQ. CDR3 residues: CASSSGLAVQETQYF. CDR3 coding DNA: TGCGCCAGCAGCTCGGGACTAGCGGTCCAAGAGACCCAGTACTTC.

This chain links TRBV27 with TRBJ2-3; 11 bases line up with TRBD2. The CDR3 runs to 16 residues. Germline assignment: CDR1 MNHEY and CDR2 SMNVEV (reference sequence). V lost 2 bases to trimming and J lost 4 bases; unmatched junction nucleotides: 5. CDR3 in DNA: TGTGCCAGCAGTTTAGGAACTAGCGGGAGCGCAGATACGCAGTATTTT. Encoded protein: CASSLGTSGSADTQYF.

The J gene is TRBJ2-1, the V gene TRBV19; D call uncertain. V was trimmed by 3 bases and J by 9 bases, leaving 15 bases between them. The CDR3 loop spans 14 amino acids. Germline CDR1 and CDR2: LNHDA and SQIVND (reference sequence). DNA for the CDR3: TGTGCCAGTAGTATGGCTAGTACGGTACTTGAGCAGTTCTTC. As protein: CASSMASTVLEQFF.

This clone turned up a few times. The chain is built from TRBV5-1 and TRBJ2-1; the match to TRBD2 covers 8 bases. Trimming cost V 0 bases and J 1 base; bases outside gene matches: 6. The CDR3 sequence is 17 residues long. Germline CDR1 reads SGHRS; CDR2 reads YFSETQ. CDR3 nucleotide sequence: TGCGCCAGCAGCTTGGATCCTAGCGGGTCGTCCTACAATGAGCAGTTCTTC. This sequence encodes CASSLDPSGSSYNEQFF.

The chain links TRBV5-1 to TRBJ1-2, with 9 bases identical to TRBD1. The ends lost 4 bases at V and 4 bases at J; junction bases unmatched: 11. This CDR3 contains 16 residues. The germline gives CDR1 SGHRS, CDR2 YFSETQ. The CDR3 sequence is CASSTSATGGGYGYTF. The CDR3, as DNA: TGCGCCAGCAGCACTAGCGCGACAGGGGGGGGCTATGGCTACACCTTC.

The V call is TRBV9, the J call TRBJ2-1; D is possibly TRBD2 (6 bases). V lost 2 bases, J lost 7 bases, and 25 bases lay in between. The CDR3 is 18 amino acids. Germline CDR1 SGDLS, CDR2 YYNGEE. The CDR3 reads CASSVIGVSAGTGNEQFF. CDR3 coding DNA: TGTGCCAGCAGCGTTATAGGGGTGTCGGCGGGAACGGGGAATGAGCAGTTCTTC.

The chain has TRBV19 and TRBJ1-4, with 7 bases fitting TRBD1. Germline assignment: CDR1 LNHDA and CDR2 SQIVND (reference sequence). The junction had 7 bases not matched to a gene; V was cut back by 5 bases and J by 7 bases. This CDR3 is 14 amino acids long. CDR3 DNA: TGTGCCAGTAGTGCGACAGGGATGAGTGAAAAACTGTTTTTT. Its translation: CASSATGMSEKLFF.

This clone was observed a few times. This chain links TRBV2 with TRBJ2-5, with D perhaps matching TRBD2 (6 bases). The J call may be in error: the DNA end matches TRBJ2-7 better. Germline CDR1 is SNHLY and CDR2 is FYNNEI. There are 14 residues in the CDR3. The CDR3 here is CASSERRDGSEQYF. The CDR3 DNA reads TGTGCCAGCAGTGAGAGGCGGGACGGGTCCGAGCAGTACTTC.

This chain joins TRBV27 and TRBJ1-2; tentative D call: TRBD1 (5 bases). CDR3 length: 16 amino acids. Germline V lookup: CDR1 MNHEY, CDR2 SMNVEV (reference sequence). Trimming cost V 3 bases and J 3 bases, with 17 bases left between them. The CDR3 region has the DNA TGTGCCAGCAGTTTGGGACCCCCGGGGAGGGACTATGGCTACACCTTC. It is translated as CASSLGPPGRDYGYTF.

CDR3 DNA: TGCGCCAGCAGGAGGGCCGCAGATACGCAGTATTTT. Translation: CASRRAADTQYF. The chain carries TRBV5-1 and TRBJ2-3; D might be TRBD2 (5 bases). Trimming removed 5 bases from V and 4 bases from J, with 8 bases in between. Germline V gene lookup returns CDR1 SGHRS and CDR2 YFSETQ. The CDR3 covers 12 residues.

The genes are TRBV28 and TRBJ2-7; D is undetermined. The CDR3 has 11 residues. The ends were cut back, 3 bases at V and 3 bases at J, with 3 bases in the middle. Germline V gene lookup returns CDR1 MDHEN and CDR2 SYDVKM. Here the CDR3 DNA reads TGTGCCAGCAGTTTCCTCTACGAGCAGTACTTC. It yields the protein CASSFLYEQYF.

The rearrangement links TRBV7-6 to TRBJ1-1; no clear D. With 5 bases removed from V and 3 bases from J, the gap between germline ends came to 7 bases. The germline gives CDR1 SGHVS, CDR2 FNYEAQ. The CDR3 runs 12 residues. CDR3 sequence: CASSPTDTEAFF. In nucleotides, the CDR3 is TGTGCCAGCAGCCCAACGGACACTGAAGCTTTCTTT.

J is TRBJ2-2 and V is TRBV27; 10 nucleotides agree with TRBD2. The CDR3 consists of 16 residues. CDR1 and CDR2 from the germline V gene are MNHEY and SMNVEV (reference sequence). Unmatched junction bases numbered 2, after V lost 3 bases and J lost 1 base. The CDR3 loop reads CASSFLAGENTGELFF. DNA of the CDR3: TGTGCCAGCAGTTTCCTAGCGGGAGAGAACACCGGGGAGCTGTTTTTT.

The V call is TRBV28, the J call TRBJ2-1; 10 positions agree with TRBD2. There are 16 residues in the CDR3. The germline CDR1 and CDR2 sequences are MDHEN and SYDVKM. The trim removed 7 bases at V and 8 bases at J, leaving 14 bases unmatched. The CDR3 spells CASITSSGSVWDEQFF. CDR3 DNA: TGTGCCAGCATCACCTCTAGCGGGAGTGTCTGGGATGAGCAGTTCTTC. Supplemented by reference TRBV28 and TRBJ2-1, the full variable domain reads DVKVTQSSRYLVKRTGEKVFLECVQDMDHENMFWYRQDPGLGLRLIYFSYDVKMKEKGDIPEGYSVSREKKERFSLILESASTNQTSMYLCASITSSGSVWDEQFFGPGTRLTVL.

The chain is built from TRBV7-2 and TRBJ1-3; maybe TRBD1 (5 bases). The V end was cut by 5 bases, the J end by 9 bases, with 17 bases between. Germline-derived CDR1 and CDR2 are SGHTA and FQGNSA. The CDR3 consists of 14 residues. The CDR3 region has the DNA TGTGCCAGCAGCCCGGGGACTGCGGGGCTCACCATATATTTT. Its translation: CASSPGTAGLTIYF.

V usage is TRBV18 and J usage is TRBJ1-5, with 8 bases matching TRBD1. With V trimmed by 1 base and J by 5 bases, 7 bases remained unmatched. The CDR3 covers 16 residues. The germline gives CDR1 KGHSH, CDR2 LQKENI. The CDR3 bases are TGTGCCAGCTCACCACTTGGAGGACAGGGTCATCAGCCCCAGCATTTT. It yields the protein CASSPLGGQGHQPQHF.

V usage is TRBV28 and J usage is TRBJ1-5; tentatively, D is TRBD1 (5 bases). The germline V gene has CDR1 MDHEN and CDR2 SYDVKM. The CDR3 is made up of 12 amino acids. Trimming took off 7 bases at V and 9 bases at J, with 13 bases between the two ends. CDR3 nucleotide sequence: TGTGCCAGCATCGAAGGTAGGGGGCCCCAGCATTTT. It translates to CASIEGRGPQHF.

The chain carries TRBV28 and TRBJ1-1; D may be TRBD1 (5 bases). The CDR3 has 15 residues. CDR1 MDHEN and CDR2 SYDVKM come from the germline V gene. Trimming left V 7 bases short and J 0 bases short, with 15 bases between. CDR3 amino acids: CASTRTTEVNTEAFF. Written as DNA, the CDR3 is TGTGCCAGCACCAGAACGACAGAGGTGAACACTGAAGCTTTCTTT.

The rearrangement joins TRBV2 to TRBJ2-7, with D possibly TRBD2 on 6 matching bases. There are 16 residues in the CDR3. Germline V gives CDR1 SNHLY, CDR2 FYNNEI. With 3 bases removed from V and 2 bases from J, the gap between germline ends came to 17 bases. CDR3 region: CASSETAGSRTYEQYF. The CDR3 DNA is TGTGCCAGCAGTGAGACGGCGGGATCCAGGACCTACGAGCAGTACTTC.

The rearrangement links TRBV10-2 to TRBJ2-7; 7 bases map to TRBD1. The CDR3 is 14 amino acids. Per the germline V gene, CDR1 is WSHSY and CDR2 is SAAADI. V dropped 8 bases and J dropped 1; count of bases not matched to a gene: 8. CDR3 sequence: CASLERGLSYEQYF. The CDR3, as DNA: TGCGCCAGCCTGGAGAGGGGGCTTTCCTACGAGCAGTACTTC.

This clone was counted between two and nine times. The sample contains more than one DNA sequence encoding this CDR3. The V and J genes are TRBV29-1 and TRBJ1-1; D is undetermined. Germline CDR1 SQVTM, CDR2 ANQGSEA. V lost 6 bases and J 1 base, leaving 24 bases between the germline ends. CDR3 length: 17 residues. The CDR3 loop is CSVFTSGRRHTNTEAFF. DNA for the CDR3: TGCAGCGTGTTTACAAGTGGGAGACGGCATACGAACACTGAAGCTTTCTTT.

V and J are TRBV28 and TRBJ2-5; possible D gene TRBD1, 5 bases. The J call could be wrong; TRBJ2-7 is a better fit for the DNA end. The CDR3 consists of 13 residues. Germline V gene lookup returns CDR1 MDHEN and CDR2 SYDVKM. CDR3 residues: CASSTDKGYEQYF. CDR3 in DNA: TGTGCCAGCAGTACGGACAAGGGATACGAGCAGTACTTC.

This chain joins TRBV21-1 and TRBJ2-1; the table assigns TRBD1, which was not confirmed against the DNA. TRBV21-1 corresponds to a pseudogene. The CDR3 runs to 14 residues. The CDR3 sequence: CASSNGTGGYEQFF. The CDR3, as DNA: TGTGCCAGCAGCAACGGGACAGGGGGCTATGAGCAGTTCTTC.